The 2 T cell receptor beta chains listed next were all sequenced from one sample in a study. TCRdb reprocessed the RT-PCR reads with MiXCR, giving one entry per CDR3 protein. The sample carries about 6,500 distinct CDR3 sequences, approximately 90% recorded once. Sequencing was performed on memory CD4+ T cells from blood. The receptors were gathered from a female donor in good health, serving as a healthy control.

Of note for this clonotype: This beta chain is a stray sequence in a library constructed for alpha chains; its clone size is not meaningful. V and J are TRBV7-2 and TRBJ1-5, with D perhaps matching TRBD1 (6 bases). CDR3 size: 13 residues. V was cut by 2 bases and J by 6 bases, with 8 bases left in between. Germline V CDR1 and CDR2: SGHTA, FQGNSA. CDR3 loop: CASSLRGGQPQHF. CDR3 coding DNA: TGTGCCAGCAGCTTAAGGGGGGGTCAGCCCCAGCATTTT.

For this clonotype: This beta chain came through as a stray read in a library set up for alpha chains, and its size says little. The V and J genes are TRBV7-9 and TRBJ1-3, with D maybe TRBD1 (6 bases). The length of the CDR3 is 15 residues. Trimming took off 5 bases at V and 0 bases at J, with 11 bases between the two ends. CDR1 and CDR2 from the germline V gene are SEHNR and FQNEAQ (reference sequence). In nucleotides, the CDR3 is TGTGCCAGCAGCACCCCAGGGGTCTCTGGAAACACCATATATTTT. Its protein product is CASSTPGVSGNTIYF.